These 26 T cell receptor beta chains came from one sample sequenced in a study of T cell clonality in common variable immunodeficiency. Measured with immunoSEQ multiplex PCR; TCRdb has only the in-frame clones, and not every one. Singletons are absent from the sample, which has around 57,000 clones. The specimen was peripheral blood mononuclear cells. These receptors were obtained from a person aged 18 to 70 in good health.

This clone occurred many times. The read is 3 residues too short to cover the CDR3 end, so that end is filled in from the germline J gene. The chain carries TRBV2 and TRBJ2-3, with TRBD2 identical over 10 bases. V shed 5 bases, J shed 3 bases, and the junction held 14 bases outside the gene matches. CDR1 SNHLY and CDR2 FYNNEI come from the germline V gene. There are 18 residues in the CDR3. The CDR3 is CASSPRRLAGKVTDTQYF. CDR3 bases read: TGTGCCAGCAGTCCCCGAAGACTAGCGGGTAAAGTTACAGATACG. Combining the CDR3 with reference TRBV2 and TRBJ2-3 gives the whole variable domain EPEVTQTPSHQVTQMGQEVILRCVPISNHLYFYWYRQILGQKVEFLVSFYNNEISEKSEIFDDQFSVERPDGSNFTLKIRSTKLEDSAMYFCASSPRRLAGKVTDTQYFGPGTRLTVL.

This clone was recorded many times. The read finishes 3 residues shy of the CDR3 end, and the germline J gene is used to complete it. This chain joins TRBV10-3 and TRBJ2-2; D unclear. This CDR3 is 17 amino acids long. CDR1 ENHRY and CDR2 SYGVKD come from the germline V gene. Trimming removed 4 bases from V and 1 base from J, with 16 bases in between. This CDR3 is CAISATQGAGNTGELFF. The sequenced CDR3 bases are TGTGCCATCAGTGCAACCCAAGGCGCAGGGAACACCGGGGAG.

This clone was observed at least ten times. From the germline J gene comes the end of the CDR3, since the read stops 3 residues before it. The rearrangement joins TRBV5-1 to TRBJ2-5; D not resolved. V lost 1 base, J lost 5 bases, and 6 bases lay in between. The CDR3 is made up of 12 amino acids. Germline-derived CDR1 and CDR2 are SGHRS and YFSETQ. CDR3 amino acids: CASSLSRETQYF. Incomplete CDR3 DNA: TGCGCCAGCAGCTTGTCACGGGAGACC.

This clone was seen only a few times. The CDR3 end is not reached by the read, which stops 3 residues before it; the germline J gene fills it in. This rearrangement joins TRBV5-4 to TRBJ2-7; D is ambiguous. V was trimmed by 2 bases and J by 2 bases, leaving 5 bases between them. Germline V gene lookup returns CDR1 SGHNT and CDR2 YYREEE (reference sequence). The CDR3 loop spans 12 amino acids. The CDR3 bases that were read are TGTGCCAGCAGCTTAGGTGCCTACGAG. Translated: CASSLGAYE. The full CDR3 reads CASSLGAYEQYF.

To note about this clone: The read comes to an end 3 residues before the CDR3 does, leaving the germline J gene to fill in the end. The chain has TRBV13 and TRBJ2-7; 9 nucleotides line up with TRBD2. V lost 2 bases and J lost 6; bases outside the gene matches: 8. The CDR3 contains 15 residues. Germline V gene sequence: CDR1 PRHDT, CDR2 FYEKMQ (reference sequence). CDR3 residues: CASSLTSGYGSEQYF. The sequenced part of the CDR3 DNA is TGTGCCAGCAGCTTAACTAGCGGGTATGGCTCCGAG.

This clone showed up many times. The part of the CDR3 DNA that was read is TGTGCCATCAGTCTAGCGGGGGACTACAATGAG. This translates into CAISLAGDYNE. The full CDR3 is CAISLAGDYNEQFF. This rearrangement joins TRBV10-3 to TRBJ2-1; 10 nucleotides align to TRBD2. The read ends 3 residues before the CDR3 terminus; that terminus is restored from the germline J gene. Germline V gives CDR1 ENHRY, CDR2 SYGVKD. The CDR3 length is 14 residues. V was clipped by 5 bases and J by 3 bases; unmatched bases: 1.

Note on this clone: The read terminates 3 residues ahead of where the CDR3 ends, so the germline J gene completes it. The gene calls are TRBV30 and TRBJ2-7, with TRBD2 as a possible D gene (5 bases). With 0 bases removed from V and 4 bases from J, the gap between germline ends came to 19 bases. Germline CDR1 GTSNPN, CDR2 SVGIG (reference sequence). The CDR3 has 16 residues. CDR3 bases read: TGTGCCTGGAGTGTACCCAGGACTGGATTCGGGTACGAG. This translates into CAWSVPRTGFGYE. The full CDR3 is CAWSVPRTGFGYEQYF.

This clone was counted ten times or more. The observed sequence ends 3 residues before the CDR3 terminus, with the missing tail filled in from the germline J gene. The chain links TRBV20-1 to TRBJ2-1, with 9 bases matching TRBD2. CDR3 length equals 14 residues. Germline values: CDR1 DFQATT, CDR2 SNEGSKA (reference sequence). Partial CDR3 DNA: TGCAGCGGGGCTAGCGGGATTTTCGGCAATGAG. It is translated as CSGASGIFGNE. The complete CDR3 reads CSGASGIFGNEQFF.

There are many counts of this clone. The read falls 3 residues short of the CDR3 end, and the missing part is taken from the germline J gene. The genes are TRBV14 and TRBJ2-1; 9 bases line up with TRBD1. Losses at the gene ends were 4 bases for V and 7 bases for J; bases not matched to a gene: 11. The CDR3 loop spans 16 amino acids. Germline V CDR1 and CDR2: SGHDN, FVKESK. CDR3 bases read: TGTGCCAGCAGCCCAGCCGGGACAGGGTTTGGGAATGAG. Translated: CASSPAGTGFGNE. The entire CDR3 protein reads CASSPAGTGFGNEQFF.

Concerning this clone itself: The sequence runs out 3 residues before the end of the CDR3; the remainder is reconstructed from the germline J gene. The chain uses TRBV19 and TRBJ1-1; 7 nucleotides agree with TRBD1. There are 14 residues in the CDR3. Germline loops: CDR1 LNHDA, CDR2 SQIVND (reference sequence). V was clipped by 3 bases and J by 0 bases; unmatched bases: 1. The covered CDR3 bases are TGTGCCAGTAGTATGGGGACAGTGAACACTGAA. Translated: CASSMGTVNTE. The entire CDR3 protein reads CASSMGTVNTEAFF.

This clone was recorded many times. Read data end 3 residues before the CDR3 end; the end is taken from the germline J gene. The chain couples TRBV20-1 to TRBJ2-7; TRBD2 agrees at 13 bases. The CDR3 runs to 15 residues. Germline-derived CDR1 and CDR2 are DFQATT and SNEGSKA (reference sequence). The V gene end was trimmed by 2 bases and the J gene end by 4 bases; junction bases not matched to a gene: 5. The CDR3 here is CSARHPGLAGYEQYF. Incomplete CDR3 DNA: TGCAGTGCTAGACACCCGGGACTAGCGGGATACGAG.

A few counts support this clone. The read finishes 3 residues shy of the CDR3 end, and the germline J gene is used to complete it. V gene TRBV6-2 or TRBV6-3 combines with J gene TRBJ2-5, with 7 bases that match TRBD1. CDR1 and CDR2 from the germline V gene are MNHEY and SVGEGT. V shed 5 bases and J 1 base; nucleotides not matched to a gene: 4. The CDR3 is 14 amino acids. The CDR3 sequence: CASSPGQFQETQYF. The part of the CDR3 DNA that was read is TGTGCCAGCAGTCCGGGACAGTTCCAAGAGACC.

Many counts were recorded for this clone. The observed sequence ends 3 residues before the CDR3 terminus, with the missing tail filled in from the germline J gene. The chain links TRBV20-1 to TRBJ2-7; TRBD1 matches 8 bases. Germline V gene lookup returns CDR1 DFQATT and CDR2 SNEGSKA (reference sequence). Losses at the gene ends were 6 bases for V and 2 bases for J; bases not matched to a gene: 6. The CDR3 loop spans 13 amino acids. The CDR3 bases that were read are TGCAGTGCCCATAGGACAGGGACCTACGAG. Translating gives CSAHRTGTYE. The CDR3 in full is CSAHRTGTYEQYF.

As to this clone: The missing CDR3 end, 3 residues past where the read stops, is filled in from the germline J gene. The chain employs TRBV30 and TRBJ1-2; 7 bases map to TRBD1. The V segment lost 0 bases and the J segment 0 bases; nucleotides outside the gene matches: 7. Germline CDR1 is GTSNPN and CDR2 is SVGIG (reference sequence). The CDR3 loop spans 16 amino acids. CDR3 DNA (partial): TGTGCCTGGAGTGTACTGGAGGGGGCCACTAACTATGGC. This translates into CAWSVLEGATNYG. The CDR3 reads in full as CAWSVLEGATNYGYTF.

With regard to this clone: A read error may explain this, as a much larger clone is one base away. From the germline J gene comes the end of the CDR3, since the read stops 3 residues before it. The same CDR3 can be traced to other DNA sequences in this sample. This sequence joins TRBV19 and TRBJ1-3; TRBD1 might be the D (6 bases). This CDR3 spans 18 amino acids. Germline V gene lookup returns CDR1 LNHDA and CDR2 SQIVND (reference sequence). The CDR3 loop is CASSIGGALLSSGNTIYF. The sequenced part of the CDR3 DNA is TGTGCCAGTAGTATTGGGGGCGCCCTTCTAAGCTCTGGAAACACG.

This clone turned up a few times. The sequenced part of the CDR3 DNA is TGCGCCAAACTCCAAGAGACC. Its translation: CAKLQET. The full-length CDR3 reads as CAKLQETQYF. This rearrangement joins TRBV23-1 to TRBJ2-5; D unresolved. The read stops 3 residues short of the end of the CDR3; the missing end is completed from the germline J gene. TRBV23-1 is recorded as an ORF, its role being uncertain. This CDR3 comprises 10 residues. Deletions cut 10 bases from V and 1 base from J, with 4 bases between.

By share of the sample, this clone is medium-sized. Read coverage stops 3 residues before the CDR3 terminus; the germline J gene supplies the remainder. The gene calls are TRBV2 and TRBJ2-1, with TRBD2 as a possible D gene (6 bases). The CDR3 has 13 residues. Germline V gene lookup returns CDR1 SNHLY and CDR2 FYNNEI. V gave up 4 bases and J gave up 9 bases, with 13 bases separating them. Partial CDR3 DNA: TGTGCCAGCAGTGGATGGACTATGGGTGAG. This sequence encodes CASSGWTMGE. The full CDR3 reads CASSGWTMGEQFF.

A few counts support this clone. Being one base from a much bigger clone, this may be a read error. The read finishes 3 residues shy of the CDR3 end, and the germline J gene is used to complete it. The sample carries other DNA sequences with the same CDR3. This sequence joins TRBV16 and TRBJ1-3; D perhaps matches TRBD1 (5 bases). This CDR3 spans 15 amino acids. Germline V gives CDR1 KGHSY, CDR2 FQNENV. This chain's CDR3 is CASSQSGGAGNTIYF. The sequenced part of the CDR3 DNA is TGTGCCAGCAGCCAATCTGGAGGGGCTGGAAACACG. The variable domain in full, completed from reference TRBV16 and TRBJ1-3, reads GEEVAQTPKHLVRGEGQKAKLYCAPIKGHSYVFWYQQVLKNEFKFLISFQNENVFDETGMPKERFSAKCLPNSPCSLEIQATKLEDSAVYFCASSQSGGAGNTIYFGEGSWLTVV.

This clone was recorded many times. From the germline J gene comes the end of the CDR3, since the read stops 3 residues before it. The V and J genes are TRBV19 and TRBJ2-2, with 13 bases lining up with TRBD2. After removal of 1 base from V and 7 bases from J, the junction contained 9 bases not matched to a gene. This CDR3 contains 18 residues. CDR1 and CDR2 (germline): LNHDA, SQIVND (reference sequence). The CDR3 DNA, read in part, is TGTGCCAGTAGTATAGGAGGACTAGCGGGAGTTGTGGGCGGGGAG. This gives the protein CASSIGGLAGVVGGE. The CDR3 in full is CASSIGGLAGVVGGELFF.

This clone came up many times. The CDR3 end lies 3 residues beyond the end of the read and is filled in from the germline J gene. This chain links TRBV20-1 with TRBJ2-5, with 10 bases that match TRBD1. Per the germline V gene, CDR1 is DFQATT and CDR2 is SNEGSKA (reference sequence). The CDR3 totals 16 residues. V trimming: 2 bases; J trimming: 5 bases; junction bases outside the gene matches: 11. The sequenced part of the CDR3 DNA is TGCAGTGCTAGAAATCTTGGACAGGGGGGATACGAGACC. Translated: CSARNLGQGGYET. The whole CDR3 region reads CSARNLGQGGYETQYF.

This clone appeared a few times. Read coverage stops 3 residues before the CDR3 terminus; the germline J gene supplies the remainder. V usage is TRBV6-1 and J usage is TRBJ2-2, with D unclear. The CDR3 sequence is 16 residues long. Germline assignment: CDR1 MNHNS and CDR2 SASEGT. The sequenced CDR3 bases are TGTGCCAGCAGTGCGCCTTCGAGCTCCTATAATTCACCG. Translating it yields CASSAPSSSYNSP. The full-length CDR3 reads as CASSAPSSSYNSPLFF.

This clone was seen at least ten times. The CDR3 end is not reached by the read, which stops 3 residues before it; the germline J gene fills it in. V usage is TRBV29-1 and J usage is TRBJ2-5; 11 positions agree with TRBD2. This CDR3 contains 15 residues. V lost 4 bases and J lost 4; bases outside the gene matches: 8. The germline gives CDR1 SQVTM, CDR2 ANQGSEA. The CDR3 is CSVVLAGVGLETQYF. The sequenced part of the CDR3 DNA is TGCAGCGTTGTACTAGCGGGAGTGGGTTTAGAGACC. The full variable domain, with the rest looked up from reference TRBV29-1 and TRBJ2-5, is SAVISQKPSRDICQRGTSLTIQCQVDSQVTMMFWYRQQPGQSLTLIATANQGSEATYESGFVIDKFPISRPNLTFSTLTVSNMSPEDSSIYLCSVVLAGVGLETQYFGPGTRLLVL.

This clone was picked up many times. Read sequence stops 3 residues before the CDR3 end, and the germline J gene provides the missing end. Other DNA sequences in the sample encode the same CDR3. V is TRBV6-2 or TRBV6-3 and J is TRBJ1-3; the D gene is possibly TRBD1 (5 bases). Per the germline V gene, CDR1 is MNHEY and CDR2 is SVGEGT. Trimming removed 6 bases at V and 0 bases at J, with 12 bases between. CDR3 length equals 15 residues. The DNA read from the CDR3 is TGTGCCAGCAGAGAACAGGCCTCCTCTGGAAACACC. Encoded protein: CASREQASSGNT. The entire CDR3 protein is CASREQASSGNTIYF.

At least ten counts were recorded for this clone. The read comes to an end 3 residues before the CDR3 does, leaving the germline J gene to fill in the end. The chain links TRBV20-1 to TRBJ2-5, with D tentatively TRBD2 (5 bases). CDR1 and CDR2 from the germline V gene are DFQATT and SNEGSKA (reference sequence). Trimming cost V 6 bases and J 5 bases, with 10 bases left between them. This CDR3 region has 11 residues. The CDR3: CSAPTRETQYF. The sequenced CDR3 bases are TGCAGTGCCCCTACTAGGGAGACC.

This clone showed up just a few times. The sequenced fragment ends 3 residues before the CDR3 boundary, so the rest is inferred from the germline J gene. The rearrangement links TRBV7-2 to TRBJ1-6; perhaps TRBD1 as D (5 bases). Germline loops: CDR1 SGHTA, CDR2 FQGNSA. The CDR3 covers 15 residues. The germline V and J ends were trimmed by 5 bases and 5 bases, with 13 bases remaining between them. CDR3 loop: CASSPRGGNNSPLHF. CDR3 bases read: TGTGCCAGCAGCCCCCGGGGGGGAAATAATTCACCC.

Concerning this clone itself: The read ends 3 residues before the CDR3 terminus; that terminus is restored from the germline J gene. This rearrangement joins TRBV7-2 to TRBJ2-1, with 13 bases that match TRBD2. The CDR3 is made up of 15 amino acids. CDR1 is SGHTA and CDR2 is FQGNSA in the germline V gene. V shed 1 base and J 9 bases; nucleotides not matched to a gene: 3. The part of the CDR3 DNA that was read is TGTGCCAGCAGCTTAGTAGGACTAGCGGGAGCTGAG. Residues: CASSLVGLAGAE. The full CDR3 reads CASSLVGLAGAEQFF.